These 30 T cell receptor beta chains were sequenced from one sample in a study of response to subunit inactivated influenza vaccine. TCRdb ran MiXCR on the RT-PCR reads and lists one entry per CDR3 protein. Among more than 600,000 distinct CDR3 sequences, less than 20% were seen once, and the ten largest hold 11%. The sample consisted of PBMCs from blood, taken about 5 days after vaccination. The receptor source for this set is a man in his fifties who received an inactivated influenza vaccine.

The CDR3 DNA is TGTGCCAGCAGCTTAAGGACAGGGGGCCGTCAGCCCCAGCATTTT. Its protein is CASSLRTGGRQPQHF. The chain combines TRBV7-2 with TRBJ1-5; 11 bases fit TRBD1. The CDR3 contains 15 residues. After removal of 2 bases from V and 6 bases from J, the junction contained 3 bases not matched to a gene. Germline V CDR1 and CDR2: SGHTA, FQGNSA.

This clonotype appeared a few times. This sequence joins TRBV20-1 and TRBJ2-3; possible D gene TRBD2, 6 bases. Per germline, CDR1 DFQATT and CDR2 SNEGSKA (reference sequence). CDR3 length: 15 amino acids. V dropped 4 bases and J dropped 6 bases, with 20 bases sitting between them. This CDR3 is CSATLAAGLRDTQYF. The DNA for the CDR3 is TGCAGTGCTACCTTAGCGGCCGGGCTTCGGGATACGCAGTATTTT.

This clonotype has only a few counts. The V gene is TRBV30, the J gene TRBJ2-3; 13 nucleotides agree with TRBD2. The V and J ends lost 3 bases and 3 bases, in that order; junction bases with no gene match: 0. The CDR3 sequence is 14 residues long. Germline CDR1 and CDR2: GTSNPN and SVGIG (reference sequence). CDR3 sequence reads: CAWRLAGGTDTQYF. The CDR3, as DNA: TGTGCCTGGAGACTAGCGGGGGGGACAGATACGCAGTATTTT.

This clonotype showed up just a few times. CDR3 coding DNA: TGTGCCAGCAGCTTGGTTTCCGTTACTGAAGCTTTCTTT. This sequence encodes CASSLVSVTEAFF. V and J are TRBV5-5 and TRBJ1-1; D is uncertain. V dropped 0 bases and J dropped 5 bases, with 8 bases sitting between them. In germline, CDR1 is SGHKS, CDR2 YYEKEE (reference sequence). The CDR3 runs to 13 residues.

The chain employs TRBV5-6 and TRBJ2-5, with D maybe TRBD1 (6 bases). Germline lookup yields CDR1 SGHDT and CDR2 YYEEEE. This CDR3 has 15 amino acids. V was clipped by 0 bases and J by 1 base, with 10 bases between them. The CDR3 DNA sequence: TGTGCCAGCAGCTTGGCCATGGGGGCCCAAGAGACCCAGTACTTC. Translation: CASSLAMGAQETQYF.

This chain uses TRBV12-3 or TRBV12-4 with TRBJ1-5, with 10 bases aligning to TRBD1. V lost 8 bases and J lost 7; bases outside the gene matches: 14. This CDR3 has 16 residues. The CDR3 region is CASVADRGRLAQPQHF. The CDR3, as DNA: TGTGCCAGCGTCGCTGACAGGGGGCGTTTGGCACAGCCCCAGCATTTT.

This clonotype occurred a few times. The chain employs TRBV5-1 and TRBJ1-2, with 10 bases aligning to TRBD1. J gave up 6 bases and V 5 bases, and 4 bases lay outside the gene matches. The CDR3 extends over 13 amino acids. Per the germline V gene, CDR1 is SGHRS and CDR2 is YFSETQ. The CDR3: CASRTGTGDGYTF. CDR3 in DNA: TGCGCCAGCAGGACCGGGACAGGGGATGGCTACACCTTC.

This clonotype was counted a few times. The chain carries TRBV12-3 or TRBV12-4 and TRBJ1-2; TRBD1 matches at 8 bases. This CDR3 has 12 amino acids. V was pared by 6 bases and J by 6 bases, with 3 bases of the junction left unmatched. CDR3 sequence (DNA): TGTGCCAGCAGGCAGGGGGCGAATGGCTACACCTTC. Residues: CASRQGANGYTF.

The rearrangement joins TRBV5-4 to TRBJ2-2; no definite D call. CDR1 and CDR2 (germline): SGHNT, YYREEE (reference sequence). This CDR3 is built from 15 residues. The V gene lost 4 bases and the J gene lost 3 bases, with 13 bases spanning the gap. The chain's CDR3 is CASSKQGRDTGELFF. The CDR3 DNA follows: TGTGCCAGCAGCAAACAAGGACGGGACACCGGGGAGCTGTTTTTT. Full variable domain (outside the CDR3, taken from reference TRBV5-4 and TRBJ2-2): ETGVTQSPTHLIKTRGQQVTLRCSSQSGHNTVSWYQQALGQGPQFIFQYYREEENGRGNFPPRFSGLQFPNYSSELNVNALELDDSALYLCASSKQGRDTGELFFGEGSRLTVL.

This clonotype was seen only a few times. The V call is TRBV20-1, the J call TRBJ2-5, with D possibly TRBD2 on 5 matching bases. The CDR3 is made up of 16 amino acids. The V end was cut by 1 base, the J end by 4 bases, with 19 bases between. Germline V CDR1 and CDR2: DFQATT, SNEGSKA (reference sequence). The CDR3 loop reads CSARGASRRILETQYF. CDR3 bases: TGCAGTGCTAGAGGAGCTAGCCGCAGAATTTTAGAGACCCAGTACTTC.

This clonotype occurred a few times. The CDR3 nucleotides read TGTGCCACCAAAAACTTGGGGGTGGAAGAGACCCAGTACTTC. Protein product: CATKNLGVEETQYF. V gene TRBV10-3 combines with J gene TRBJ2-5; tentatively, D is TRBD1 or TRBD2 (5 bases each). The CDR3 contains 14 residues. Deletions cut 10 bases from V and 3 bases from J, with 18 bases between. Germline V gives CDR1 ENHRY, CDR2 SYGVKD.

This clonotype was seen a handful of times. The J gene is TRBJ2-3, the V gene TRBV20-1; the D is unclear. The CDR3 spans 13 residues. Germline CDR1 is DFQATT and CDR2 is SNEGSKA (reference sequence). V lost 2 bases and J 0 bases, leaving 6 bases between the germline ends. CDR3 amino acids: CSARPASTDTQYF. The CDR3 DNA is TGCAGTGCTAGACCAGCGAGCACAGATACGCAGTATTTT.

This clonotype came up a few times. The chain links TRBV10-3 to TRBJ2-1; TRBD2 aligns across 8 bases. This CDR3 comprises 13 residues. The germline V gene has CDR1 ENHRY and CDR2 SYGVKD. The V segment lost 10 bases and the J segment 0 bases; nucleotides outside the gene matches: 2. The CDR3 reads CATGGSSYNEQFF. DNA for the CDR3: TGTGCCACGGGGGGGAGCTCCTACAATGAGCAGTTCTTC.

This clonotype was observed a handful of times. This sequence joins TRBV15 and TRBJ1-4, with D maybe TRBD1 (5 bases). CDR1 is LNHNV, CDR2 YYDKDF, per germline (reference sequence). There are 16 residues in the CDR3. V was cut by 1 base and J by 7 bases, with 16 bases left in between. This CDR3 is CATSRVVGQRGEKLFF. The CDR3 nucleotides are TGTGCCACCAGCAGAGTCGTGGGGCAGAGGGGTGAAAAACTGTTTTTT.

This chain links TRBV20-1 with TRBJ2-4; 7 bases map to TRBD2. V was pared by 0 bases and J by 3 bases, with 8 bases of the junction left unmatched. Germline V gene sequence: CDR1 DFQATT, CDR2 SNEGSKA (reference sequence). The CDR3 covers 16 residues. CDR3 amino acids: CSARDLRASGKNIQYF. Here the CDR3 DNA reads TGCAGTGCTAGAGATCTACGGGCTAGCGGCAAAAACATTCAGTACTTC.

The chain carries TRBV4-1 and TRBJ1-1, with TRBD1 as a possible D gene (6 bases). The germline V gene encodes CDR1 MGHRA and CDR2 YSYEKL. This CDR3 is built from 14 residues. V lost 4 bases and J lost 4, with 13 bases in between. The CDR3 sequence: CASSLGFRGTEAFF. CDR3 nucleotides: TGCGCCAGCAGCCTGGGGTTCAGGGGCACTGAAGCTTTCTTT.

This clonotype was counted between two and nine times. The chain links TRBV4-3 to TRBJ1-1; D not certain. From germline, CDR1 is LGHNA and CDR2 YSLEER. V lost 6 bases and J 1 base, leaving 12 bases between the germline ends. This CDR3 comprises 14 residues. As DNA, the CDR3 is TGCGCCAGCAGGGAAGATTTTTCGAACACTGAAGCTTTCTTT. It specifies CASREDFSNTEAFF.

This clonotype was recorded a few times. The V and J genes are TRBV5-1 and TRBJ2-3; TRBD2 agrees at 11 bases. This CDR3 has 14 amino acids. After removal of 6 bases from V and 4 bases from J, the junction contained 4 bases not matched to a gene. Germline V gene data show CDR1 as SGHRS and CDR2 as YFSETQ. CDR3 amino acids: CASKLAGAADTQYF. Written as DNA, the CDR3 is TGCGCCAGCAAACTAGCGGGAGCTGCAGATACGCAGTATTTT.

The rearrangement links TRBV10-3 to TRBJ1-5; 7 bases match TRBD1. In germline, CDR1 is ENHRY, CDR2 SYGVKD. With 3 bases clipped from V and 7 bases from J, the junction kept 6 bases outside the gene matches. The CDR3 runs 14 residues. The CDR3 protein is CAISDGQGEQPQHF. CDR3 coding DNA: TGTGCCATCAGTGACGGGCAGGGGGAGCAGCCCCAGCATTTT.

A few counts support this clonotype. The V gene is TRBV20-1, the J gene TRBJ2-1; D might be TRBD1 or TRBD2, each matching 5 bases. The CDR3 has 16 residues. Germline-derived CDR1 and CDR2 are DFQATT and SNEGSKA (reference sequence). The germline V and J ends were trimmed by 1 base and 0 bases, with 13 bases remaining between them. CDR3 region: CSARAGGTPSYNEQFF. For the CDR3, the DNA is TGCAGTGCTAGAGCCGGTGGGACCCCCTCCTACAATGAGCAGTTCTTC.

The chain combines TRBV20-1 with TRBJ2-2; 8 nucleotides match TRBD2. Germline trimming cut 0 bases from V and 4 bases from J; bases unmatched to any gene: 7. This CDR3 is built from 16 residues. CDR1 is DFQATT and CDR2 is SNEGSKA in the germline V gene (reference sequence). The CDR3 spells CSAREAGTRGTGELFF. In DNA form, the CDR3 reads TGCAGTGCTAGAGAGGCCGGGACTAGGGGCACCGGGGAGCTGTTTTTT.

At least ten counts were recorded for this clonotype. This chain connects TRBV12-3 or TRBV12-4 to TRBJ1-1, with TRBD1 matching over 7 bases. The V and J ends lost 6 bases and 4 bases, in that order; junction bases with no gene match: 11. CDR3 length: 15 amino acids. The CDR3 bases are TGTGCCAGCAGCCGAAGCGACAGGGTGGGCACTGAAGCTTTCTTT. Its translation is CASSRSDRVGTEAFF.

This chain links TRBV14 with TRBJ2-1; D could derive from TRBD1 or TRBD2 (6 bases each). Per the germline V gene, CDR1 is SGHDN and CDR2 is FVKESK. This CDR3 is 15 amino acids long. V lost 3 bases, J lost 0 bases, and 9 bases lay in between. CDR3 DNA sequence: TGTGCCAGCAGCCATCCGGGGGCCTCCTACAATGAGCAGTTCTTC. Protein: CASSHPGASYNEQFF.

This clonotype was seen ten or more times. V usage is TRBV5-1 and J usage is TRBJ2-3; possible D gene TRBD2, 6 bases. Germline-derived CDR1 and CDR2 are SGHRS and YFSETQ. Trimming removed 8 bases from V and 5 bases from J, with 15 bases in between. The CDR3 totals 13 residues. The CDR3 DNA sequence: TGCGCCAGTGGAAGCGGGTATGGAGATACGCAGTATTTT. Encoded protein: CASGSGYGDTQYF.

This clonotype was seen a handful of times. The chain carries TRBV6-1 and TRBJ2-5; TRBD2 aligns across 8 bases. CDR3 length: 17 amino acids. Per the germline V gene, CDR1 is MNHNS and CDR2 is SASEGT. Trimming at V came to 5 bases and at J to 3 bases, leaving 14 bases not matched to a gene. This CDR3 reads CASSRDVGGGMKETQYF. CDR3 DNA: TGTGCCAGCAGTCGAGACGTCGGCGGGGGGATGAAAGAGACCCAGTACTTC.

J is TRBJ2-3 and V is TRBV12-3 or TRBV12-4; 9 bases line up with TRBD2. The CDR3 contains 14 residues. Trimming took 9 bases from V and 3 from J; bases not matched to a gene: 7. The CDR3 loop reads CARQRTSATDTQYF. The DNA of the CDR3 is TGTGCCAGACAGCGGACTAGCGCTACAGATACGCAGTATTTT.

Only a few counts were recorded for this clonotype. The rearrangement links TRBV12-3 or TRBV12-4 to TRBJ1-5, with 7 nucleotides matching TRBD1. V was pared by 5 bases and J by 14 bases, with 9 bases of the junction left unmatched. The CDR3 spans 12 residues. The CDR3 loop reads CASSRTGAREHF. DNA of the CDR3: TGTGCCAGCAGTCGCACAGGGGCCCGGGAGCATTTT.

This clonotype turned up a few times. The CDR3 DNA follows: TGTGCCAGCAGCTTAAATTCGGGGACTAGCGACCATTCCTACGAGCAGTACTTC. Its translation: CASSLNSGTSDHSYEQYF. The chain links TRBV7-6 to TRBJ2-7; 10 nucleotides align to TRBD2. CDR1 is SGHVS, CDR2 FNYEAQ, per germline. The trim removed 2 bases at V and 1 base at J, leaving 11 bases unmatched. The length of the CDR3 is 18 residues.

V gene TRBV4-3 combines with J gene TRBJ2-2, with D unclear. The germline CDR1 and CDR2 sequences are LGHNA and YSLEER. The V gene lost 0 bases and the J gene lost 4 bases, with 15 bases spanning the gap. The CDR3 spans 17 residues. The CDR3 loop reads CASSQDLPARTTGELFF. CDR3 nucleotide sequence: TGCGCCAGCAGCCAAGATCTCCCAGCAAGAACCACCGGGGAGCTGTTTTTT.

The gene calls are TRBV2 and TRBJ1-5, with 7 positions matching TRBD1. The germline V gene encodes CDR1 SNHLY and CDR2 FYNNEI. The CDR3 runs to 15 residues. Trimming took 9 bases from V and 3 from J; bases not matched to a gene: 11. CDR3 amino acids: CASYRDSLSNQPQHF. In nucleotides, the CDR3 is TGTGCCAGTTACCGGGACAGTTTATCCAATCAGCCCCAGCATTTT.